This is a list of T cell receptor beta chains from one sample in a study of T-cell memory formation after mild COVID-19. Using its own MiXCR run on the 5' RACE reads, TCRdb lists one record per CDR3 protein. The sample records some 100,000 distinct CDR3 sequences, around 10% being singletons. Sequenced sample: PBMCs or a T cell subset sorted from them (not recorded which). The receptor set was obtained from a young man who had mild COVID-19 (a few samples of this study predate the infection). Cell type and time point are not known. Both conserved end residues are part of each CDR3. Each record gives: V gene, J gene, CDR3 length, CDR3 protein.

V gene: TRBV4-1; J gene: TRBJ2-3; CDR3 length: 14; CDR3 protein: CASSISGGTDTQYF
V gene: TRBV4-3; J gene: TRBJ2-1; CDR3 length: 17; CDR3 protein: CASSQEEELAVYNEQFF
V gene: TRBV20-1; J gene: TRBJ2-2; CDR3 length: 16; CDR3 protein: CSARDGPGGFTGELFF
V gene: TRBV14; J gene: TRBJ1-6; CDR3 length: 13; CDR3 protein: CASSQSSHRPLHF
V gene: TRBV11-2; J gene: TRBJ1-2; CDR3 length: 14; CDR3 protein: CASPAGRVNYGYTF
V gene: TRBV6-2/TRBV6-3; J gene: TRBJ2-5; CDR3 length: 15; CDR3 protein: CASSYYGTAQETQYF
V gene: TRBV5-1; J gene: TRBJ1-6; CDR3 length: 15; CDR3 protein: CASSGKGQGYSPLHF
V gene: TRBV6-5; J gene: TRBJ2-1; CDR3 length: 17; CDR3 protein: CASSYLAGFTSYNEQFF
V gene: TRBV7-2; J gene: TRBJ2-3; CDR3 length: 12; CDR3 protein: CASSRSPGTQYF
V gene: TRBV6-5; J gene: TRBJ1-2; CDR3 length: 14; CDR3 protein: CASSYSAASYGYTF
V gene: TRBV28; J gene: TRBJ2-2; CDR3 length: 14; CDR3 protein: CASIKLVGTGELFF
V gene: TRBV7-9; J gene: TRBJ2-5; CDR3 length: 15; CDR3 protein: CASSLTDPYQETQYF
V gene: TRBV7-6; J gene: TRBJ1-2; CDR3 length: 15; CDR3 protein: CASSLNGMAGHGYTF
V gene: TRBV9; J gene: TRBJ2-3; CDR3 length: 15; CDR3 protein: CASSLVGAGTDTQYF
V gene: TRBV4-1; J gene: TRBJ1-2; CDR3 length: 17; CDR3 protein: CASSQVLSQGFGYGYTF
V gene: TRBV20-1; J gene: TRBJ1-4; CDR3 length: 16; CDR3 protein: CSAPKGPGRPNEKLFF
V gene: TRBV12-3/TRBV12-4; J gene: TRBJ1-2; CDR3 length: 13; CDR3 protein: CASSGQGGYGYTF
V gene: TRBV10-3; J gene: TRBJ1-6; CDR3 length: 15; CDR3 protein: CAISESGALDSPLHF
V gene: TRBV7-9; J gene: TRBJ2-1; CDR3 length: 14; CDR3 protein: CASSGFRVNNEQFF
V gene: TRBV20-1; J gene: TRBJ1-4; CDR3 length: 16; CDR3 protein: CSARDLGQARNEKLFF
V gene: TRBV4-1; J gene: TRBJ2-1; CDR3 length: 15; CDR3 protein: CASSRGLAGGDEQFF
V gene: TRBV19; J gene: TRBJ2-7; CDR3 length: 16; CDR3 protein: CASSIDRTQQAYEQYF
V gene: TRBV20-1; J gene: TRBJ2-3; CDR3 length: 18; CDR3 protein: CSARASITYSGGGNTQYF
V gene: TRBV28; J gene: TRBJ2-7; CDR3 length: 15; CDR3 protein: CASSFPLPGAYEQYF
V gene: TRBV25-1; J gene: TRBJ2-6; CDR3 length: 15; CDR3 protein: CASSEQVSGANVLTF
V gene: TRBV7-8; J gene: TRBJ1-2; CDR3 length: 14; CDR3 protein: CASSGRTGQYGYTF
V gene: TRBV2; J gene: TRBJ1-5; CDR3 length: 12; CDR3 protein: CASSPTGVAQHF
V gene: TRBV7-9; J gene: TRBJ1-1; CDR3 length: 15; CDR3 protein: CASSLEYGDDTEAFF
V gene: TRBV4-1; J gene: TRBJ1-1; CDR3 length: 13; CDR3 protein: CASSQQWDDEAFF
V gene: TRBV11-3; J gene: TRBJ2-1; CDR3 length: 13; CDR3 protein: CASSPSGWNEQFF
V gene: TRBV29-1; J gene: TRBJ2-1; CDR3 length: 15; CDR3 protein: CSVEIPSGGVNEQFF
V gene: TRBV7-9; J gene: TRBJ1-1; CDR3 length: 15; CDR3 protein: CASSPPDRANTEAFF
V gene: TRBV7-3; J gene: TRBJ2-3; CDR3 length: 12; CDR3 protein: CASANPTDTQYF
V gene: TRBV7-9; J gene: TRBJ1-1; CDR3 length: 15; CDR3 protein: CASSPTTGGNTEAFF
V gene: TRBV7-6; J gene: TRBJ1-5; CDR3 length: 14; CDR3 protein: CASSLLGGDQPQHF
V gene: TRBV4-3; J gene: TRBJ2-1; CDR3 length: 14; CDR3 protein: CASSQDGPRNEQFF
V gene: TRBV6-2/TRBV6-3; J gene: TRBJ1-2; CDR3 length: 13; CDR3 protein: CASSPTWLGGYTF
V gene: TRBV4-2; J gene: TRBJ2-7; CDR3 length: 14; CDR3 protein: CASSRGGISYEQYF
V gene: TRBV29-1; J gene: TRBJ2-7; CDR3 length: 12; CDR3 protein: CSVRDSSYEQYF
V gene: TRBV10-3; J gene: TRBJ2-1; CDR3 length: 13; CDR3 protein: CAIRAPLEDEQFF
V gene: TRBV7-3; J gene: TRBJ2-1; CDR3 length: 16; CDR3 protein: CASSSVGTGTYNEQFF
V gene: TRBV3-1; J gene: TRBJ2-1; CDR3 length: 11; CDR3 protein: CASTGGNEQFF
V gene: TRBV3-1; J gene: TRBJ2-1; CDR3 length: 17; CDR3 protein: CASSQDPMGLGYNEQFF
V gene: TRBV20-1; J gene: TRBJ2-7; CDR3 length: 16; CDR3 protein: CSASHPGAAISGEQYF
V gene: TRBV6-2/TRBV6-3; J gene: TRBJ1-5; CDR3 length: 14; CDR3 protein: CASTQDRDAQPQHF
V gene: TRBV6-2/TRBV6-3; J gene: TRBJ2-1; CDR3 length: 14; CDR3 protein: CASSFRSSYNEQFF
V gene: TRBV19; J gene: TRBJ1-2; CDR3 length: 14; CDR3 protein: CASSLQGRGYGYTF
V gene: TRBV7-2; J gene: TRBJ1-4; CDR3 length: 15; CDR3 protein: CASSSEVTANEKLFF
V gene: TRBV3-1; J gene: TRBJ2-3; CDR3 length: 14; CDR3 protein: CASSQGPGADTQYF
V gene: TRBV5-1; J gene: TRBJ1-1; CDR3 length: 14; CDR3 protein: CASSLAQGRTEAFF
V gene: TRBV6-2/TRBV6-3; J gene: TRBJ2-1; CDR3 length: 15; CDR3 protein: CASSPTSGGAKEQFF
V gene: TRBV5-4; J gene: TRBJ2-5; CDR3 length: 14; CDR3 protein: CASSWGGLMETQYF
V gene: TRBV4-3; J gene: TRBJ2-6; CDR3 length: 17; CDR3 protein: CASSQETGFYGANVLTF
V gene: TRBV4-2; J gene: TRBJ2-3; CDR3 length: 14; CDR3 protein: CASSQASGVDTQYF